This record concerns one T cell receptor beta chain sequence. Its antigen target is currently unknown. The germline V gene sets CDR1 to SQVTM and CDR2 to ANQGSEA. The CDR3 covers 14 residues, taking in both the cysteine and the phenylalanine. No DNA was logged. The instrument was a NextSeq 550. The Human TCR Profiling Kit (MiLaboratory) was used to make UMI-labeled 5' RACE TRB cDNA libraries. The full amount of extracted RNA was used for cDNA synthesis, and the full amount of resulting cDNA was used for PCR amplification. Libraries were prepared in parallel with an identical number of PCR cycles. The paper's data handling went like this. With a requirement of at least two reads per UMI, MIGEC and MiXCR extracted about 50,000 +/- 10,000 unique UMI-labeled TRB cDNA molecules per library. Each library averaged about 37,000 +/- 9,700 functional in-frame TRB CDR3 nucleotide clonotypes without stop codons. Diversity metrics, including normalized Shannon-Wiener and Chao1, were computed in VDJtools after downsampling to 5000 UMI-labeled TRB molecules per sample. VDJtools was used to calculate clonotype-size-weighted physicochemical properties of the central five CDR3 residues, namely interaction energy, strength, volume and Kidera factor 4. Following TCRdb reprocessing, every CDR3 protein sequence forms one entry, and DNA is not provided. The V and J calls were determined by TCRdb, not by the authors. Per the sample table, the count is 75,000 to 100,000 distinct CDR3 sequences. Roughly 0.8% of the sample comes from the top ten.

This entry is derived from a study of CXCR3-negative and CXCR3-positive naive CD8 T cells (dated by TCRdb to about 2019). Regarding the complete study: In total, about 135 million TRB reads were obtained, corresponding to roughly 1.5 +/- 0.3 million reads per library. Diversity and physicochemical repertoire analyses covered some ten donors pooled from two independent experiments. Naive subsets from five or six donors and memory cells from 3 donors were included in the TRBV-TRBJ cluster analysis.

What the work shows at the level of the full study, not this receptor alone: Because surface CD5, which is linked to self-reactivity in mice, was comparable between the naive subsets, TCR interaction strength was also inferred from TRB CDR3 physicochemical properties. Freshly isolated PBMCs were used for most assays because CXCR3 expression went down partially after cryopreservation. Repertoire diversity was comparably high in both naive subsets but much lower in memory CD8+ T cells. Compared with CXCR3-negative naive cells, CXCR3-positive naive cells had TRB CDR3s with higher hydrophobicity (lower Kidera factor 4), lower energy, and higher strength and volume indices. Naive CXCR3-negative and CXCR3-positive cells from the same donor showed similar TRBV-TRBJ usage, whereas memory cells showed distinct patterns.

For every CD8+ T cell subset, 250,000 to 300,000 cells were flow-sorted straight into RLT lysis buffer, and each subset was sorted in triplicate. To exclude memory contaminants, naive CD8+ T cells were stringently defined as CD45RO-CCR7+CD27+CD95-. Using standard density gradient centrifugation, peripheral blood mononuclear cells were isolated from buffy coats. Naive CXCR3-negative and CXCR3-positive CD8+ T cells were flow-sorted using a FACSAria III. Total RNA was extracted from sorted cells using an RNeasy Mini Kit. The chain uses TRBV29-1 and TRBJ2-2; TCRdb's D call of TRBD1 is untestable without DNA. Input material: naive CXCR3+ CD8+ T cells from blood. The cell subset or site label here, explained by the study, means: CD45RO-CCR7+CD27+CD95- naive CD8+ T cells expressing CXCR3 (TNR3+). The TCR comes from a human donor in good health. Some clones in this sample may be carry-over from other donors' samples. CDR3 region: CSVGGTDNTGELFF.